The source of this T cell receptor beta chain is a study of T cell responses to AZD1222 COVID-19 vaccine. Note on this clone: Its antigen is unknown.

Assay: immunoSEQ multiplex PCR; the TCRdb copy retains only in-frame clones and omits some. The table shows about 77,000 clones, with roughly nine tenths occurring only once. Findings and limits, study-wide: The donor group comprised mostly white British people and more females; the analysis possibly underestimated clonal diversity. A reported finding is that nearly half of spike-specific TCRs target unmutated variant regions. Spike-specific TCR breadth rose after two AZD1222 doses, and depth rose as well. Repertoires were obtained only post-peak T cell response.

Germline loops: CDR1 SGHKS, CDR2 YYEKEE (reference sequence). This CDR3 contains 14 residues. The trim removed 4 bases at V and 6 bases at J, leaving 4 bases unmatched. The material was peripheral blood, obtained 28 days after the second AZD1222 dose. The sequence came from an adult who received the AZD1222 COVID-19 vaccine. The chain employs TRBV5-5 and TRBJ1-6, with 7 bases identical to TRBD1. CDR3 in DNA: TGTGCCAGCAGCCCGGGACAGTTTAATTCACCCCTCCACTTT. This gives the protein CASSPGQFNSPLHF.